This TCR beta chain derives from a study of shared clonotypes between healthy human individuals (dated by TCRdb to the early 2020s). For context, the study as a whole: Three men and two women, aged 18 to 49 years, made up the cohort. Per donor, three plates each were used for CD4 naive and CD4 memory, two for CD8 naive, and one for CD8 memory. To estimate repertoire size and how much clonotypes are shared between individuals, the study performed deep sequencing of blood TCR repertoires from about five healthy adults. To increase sequencing depth and limit assay-specific biases, TCR repertoire library preparation and sequencing were carried out by different laboratories using diverse techniques. Between about 0.8 and 9 billion PBMCs per donor were obtained by leukapheresis. Here is what the overall study found, with its caveats: Because the study included only a small number of donors, the genetic and exposure-history diversity represented was limited. Higher generation probabilities were observed for clonotypes shared by all four sorted-subset donors than for non-shared clonotypes. Sampling was limited to blood, and TCR repertoires in tissue likely differ from TCR repertoires in blood. Across a few donors, approximately 5% of naive CD4, approximately 3.5% of naive CD8, 2.3% of memory CD4, and under 0.45% of memory CD8 clonotypes were shared. Incomplete sequencing was indicated by rarefaction of sorted-subset datasets, despite the large sequencing depth. Pairwise subsampling indicated that sequencing depth was expected to affect the degree of clonotype sharing among donors. Naive subsets generally had larger estimated clonotype richness than memory subsets.

The donors were healthy, HIV-negative adults who had no recently reported acute infections or vaccinations. Every donor was a Caucasian adult residing in Nashville, Tennessee, USA. CD4+ T cells were enriched by magnetic negative selection; naive cells were then positively selected on CD45RA, and the negative fraction formed the memory subset. Blood was obtained by leukapheresis, after which PBMCs were separated by Ficoll-Histopaque density gradient centrifugation and cryopreserved in liquid nitrogen vapor phase. Analytical flow cytometry was used to check the purity and quantity of each magnetically sorted T cell population. Genomic DNA was isolated from every sorted fraction and measured by UV absorbance on a Nanodrop 2000c. Using the deep immunoSEQ assay, TCR CDR3 regions were amplified from genomic DNA by multiplex PCR. Genomic DNA extracted from each cell subset was distributed evenly over all wells of several immunoSEQ 96-well plates, and each plate served as one replicate. For sorted subsets, each replicate PCR was loaded with approximately 0.2 ug genomic DNA, equivalent to 30,000 to 35,000 T cell genomes. Purified libraries were quantified with a Qubit 3.0 fluorometer, sized on a Bioanalyzer 2100, and re-quantified with the KAPA Library Quantification kit. Every immunoSEQ 96-well plate was sequenced on a separate single-read 150-cycle Illumina NextSeq 550 flow cell. As for how the authors treated the data: Because the immunoSEQ output included only junctional sequences and no quality scores, the filtering could not be the same as the filtering used for full-length reads. To assign V/J genes and CDR3, sequences were annotated against IMGT germline references using PyIR, a Python wrapper for IgBLAST v1.9. Reads were filtered out if the reads had weak V/J assignments (E-value above 1e-6), no CDR3, stop codons, out-of-frame junctions, or ambiguous translated residues. V3J clonotypes were defined as sequences sharing the same inferred V gene, J gene, and CDR3 amino acid sequence. Percentage overlap between repertoires was computed as shared unique clonotypes divided by the size of the smaller repertoire. Repertoire richness was assessed with RTK rarefaction, the Chao1 estimator, and Recon v2.1 estimates of unobserved clonotypes. OLGA was used to compute generation probabilities for all TCRbeta clonotypes that the gDNA method yielded from a handful of donors. This is the immuneACCESS table as TCRdb keeps it, with only in-frame sequences that have V and J called. A part of the clones is gone; compared with another copy, unresolved V genes explain less than half, and the rest is unexplained. V, J and clone size derive from that table, while D and trimming were established from the DNA sequence. The table for this sample lists 2 million to 2.5 million clones; approximately 96% of them were counted only once. The top ten clonotypes cover roughly 0.13% of the sample.

V and J are trimmed by 5 bases and 5 bases, and the gene matches miss 8 bases of the junction. The germline V gene sets CDR1 to SGHTA and CDR2 to FQGNSA. The CDR3 contains 14 residues, cysteine and phenylalanine counted. The retained sequence is limited to the CDR3, 42 bases, with the frame set at the first base. Concerning this clone itself: The target of this receptor is not known. Per-base qualities were not stored, and no clone one base away is much larger. This CDR3 is also generated by other DNA sequences in the sample.

The sequenced material came from naive CD4+ T cells sorted from blood. The cell subset or site label for this specimen denotes: CD45RA+ positively selected. The TCR sequence derives from a man younger than 35 in good health. The sequence is built from TRBV7-2 and TRBJ1-1; 7 bases in between match TRBD1. The nucleotide sequence is TGTGCCAGCAGCCTTTCAGGGGGGTCAACTGAAGCTTTCTTT. Its coded protein is CASSLSGGSTEAFF.